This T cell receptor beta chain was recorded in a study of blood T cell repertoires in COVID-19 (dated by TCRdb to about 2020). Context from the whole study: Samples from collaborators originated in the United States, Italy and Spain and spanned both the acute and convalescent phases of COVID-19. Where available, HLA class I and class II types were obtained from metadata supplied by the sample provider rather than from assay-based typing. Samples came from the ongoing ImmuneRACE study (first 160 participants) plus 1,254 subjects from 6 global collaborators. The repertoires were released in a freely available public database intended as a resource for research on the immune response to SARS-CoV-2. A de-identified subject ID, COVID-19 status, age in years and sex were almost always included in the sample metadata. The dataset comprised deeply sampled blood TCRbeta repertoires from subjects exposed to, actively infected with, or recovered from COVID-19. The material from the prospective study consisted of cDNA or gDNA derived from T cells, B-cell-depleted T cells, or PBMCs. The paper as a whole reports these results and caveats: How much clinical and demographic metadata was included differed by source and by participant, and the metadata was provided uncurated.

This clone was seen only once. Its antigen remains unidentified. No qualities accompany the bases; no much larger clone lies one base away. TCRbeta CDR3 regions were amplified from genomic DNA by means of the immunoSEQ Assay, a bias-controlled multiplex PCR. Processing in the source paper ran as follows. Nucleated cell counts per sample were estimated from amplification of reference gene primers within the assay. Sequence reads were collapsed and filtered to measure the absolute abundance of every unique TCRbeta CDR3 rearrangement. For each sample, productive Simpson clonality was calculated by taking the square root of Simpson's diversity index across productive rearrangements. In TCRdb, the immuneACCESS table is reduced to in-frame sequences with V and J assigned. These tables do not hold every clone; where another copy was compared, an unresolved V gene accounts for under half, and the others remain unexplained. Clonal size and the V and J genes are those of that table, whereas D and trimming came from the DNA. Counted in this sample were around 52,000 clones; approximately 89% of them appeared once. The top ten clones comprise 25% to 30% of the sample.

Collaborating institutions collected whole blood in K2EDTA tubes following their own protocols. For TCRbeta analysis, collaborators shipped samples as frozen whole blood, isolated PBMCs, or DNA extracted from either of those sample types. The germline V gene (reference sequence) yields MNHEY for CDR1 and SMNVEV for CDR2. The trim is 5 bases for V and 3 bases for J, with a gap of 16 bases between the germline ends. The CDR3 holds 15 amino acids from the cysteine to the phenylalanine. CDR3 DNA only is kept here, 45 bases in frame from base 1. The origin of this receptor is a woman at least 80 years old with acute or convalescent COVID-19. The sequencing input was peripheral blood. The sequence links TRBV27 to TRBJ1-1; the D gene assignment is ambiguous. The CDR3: CASSPAPPGDTEAFF. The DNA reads TGTGCCAGCAGTCCAGCCCCCCCCGGAGACACTGAAGCTTTCTTT.